This is a list of T cell receptor beta chains from one sample in a study of shared clonotypes between healthy human individuals. Sequenced by immunoSEQ multiplex PCR; TCRdb stores in-frame clones only, minus some. The data hold roughly 1,800,000 clones, with roughly 95% observed a single time. Material: naive CD8+ T cells sorted from blood. These receptors originate from a man younger than 35 in good health. Each CDR3 is given with its conserved first and last residue. D genes are given only for firm matches. Clone size, where shown, is once, few, many, or a class for clones that have expanded.

cdr3_nt	cdr3_aa	clone_size	v_call	d_call	j_call
TGCGCCAGCAGCCAAGAAAGCCAGGGTGTCTTGTCCGAGCAGTACTTC	CASSQESQGVLSEQYF	.	TRBV4-3	.	TRBJ2-7
TGTGCCAGCAGCAAGGTCAGGGAAAGCTCCTACGAGCAGTACTTC	CASSKVRESSYEQYF	.	TRBV21-1	.	TRBJ2-7
TGTGCCAGCAGCTTAGGACAGGGGGCCTTCAACGAGCAGTACTTC	CASSLGQGAFNEQYF	.	TRBV7-8	TRBD1	TRBJ2-7
TGCGCCAGCAGCCCGAGCTGGACAGTCTACGAGCAGTACTTC	CASSPSWTVYEQYF	.	TRBV4-1	.	TRBJ2-7
TGTGCCAGCAGCTTAGAGGGCCGGGGGACTGAAGCTTTCTTT	CASSLEGRGTEAFF	.	TRBV7-9	.	TRBJ1-1
TGTGCCACCAGCAGAGGGGGTGAGGACAGTGGGGACCAAGAGACCCAGTACTTC	CATSRGGEDSGDQETQYF	.	TRBV15	.	TRBJ2-5
TGTGCCAGCACGGGCGCGTCCTACGAGCAGTACTTC	CASTGASYEQYF	.	TRBV28	.	TRBJ2-7
TGTGCCAGCAGCCAAACCAGCTACGAGCAGTACTTC	CASSQTSYEQYF	.	TRBV14	.	TRBJ2-7
TGCGCCAGCAGGTTCTGGGCGAACGGACAGGGGTTTAACGAGCAGTACTTC	CASRFWANGQGFNEQYF	.	TRBV13	TRBD1	TRBJ2-7
TGTGCCAGCAGCTTAGCGGGAGCTTACAATGAGCAGTTCTTC	CASSLAGAYNEQFF	once	TRBV5-6	TRBD2	TRBJ2-1
TGTGCCAGCAGCCAAGATGCGGGGGGGCTCTTCGAGACCCAGTACTTC	CASSQDAGGLFETQYF	once	TRBV14	TRBD2	TRBJ2-5
TGTGCCAGCAGCTTACAGGGAGGGGATGGCTACACCTTC	CASSLQGGDGYTF	.	TRBV7-9	.	TRBJ1-2
TGTGCCAGCAGCCCGAGCTCGACAGACTCCTACAATGAGCAGTTCTTC	CASSPSSTDSYNEQFF	.	TRBV7-9	.	TRBJ2-1
TGTGCCAGCAGTGTCCTGAAAGGGACAGATACGCAGTATTTT	CASSVLKGTDTQYF	.	TRBV6-5	.	TRBJ2-3
TGTGCCAGCAGTACCCTAACTAGCCCCTACGAGCAGTACTTC	CASSTLTSPYEQYF	.	TRBV6-5	.	TRBJ2-7
TGCGCCAGCAGCCTCCGGACAGGGAGTCCAGATACGCAGTATTTT	CASSLRTGSPDTQYF	.	TRBV5-1	TRBD1	TRBJ2-3
TGTGCCAGCAGCTTGAGGCAGATCTTATACGAGCAGTACTTC	CASSLRQILYEQYF	.	TRBV5-8	.	TRBJ2-7
TGTGCCAGCAGCTCCCCAGGGCAGCGAGAGACCCAGTACTTC	CASSSPGQRETQYF	.	TRBV7-9	.	TRBJ2-5
TGTGCCAGCAGCTTCGGGCTAGCGGGAGCGAATGAGCAGTTCTTC	CASSFGLAGANEQFF	.	TRBV11-2	TRBD2	TRBJ2-1
TGTGCCAGCAGCGAGAGGGAGACTGACAGCTCTGGAAACACCATATATTTT	CASSERETDSSGNTIYF	.	TRBV9	.	TRBJ1-3
TGCGCCAGCAGCCAAGACTCATCCTACGAGCAGTACTTC	CASSQDSSYEQYF	.	TRBV4-3	.	TRBJ2-7
TGTGCCAGCAGTACTAAGGGACAGGGGTTGTGGGATGAAAAACTGTTTTTT	CASSTKGQGLWDEKLFF	.	TRBV27	TRBD1	TRBJ1-4
TGTGCCAGCAGCTTGGGGGGGACCGACGAGCAGTACTTC	CASSLGGTDEQYF	.	TRBV5-4	.	TRBJ2-7
TGCAGCGTTGAAGGGGAATCGGGCGAGCAGTACTTC	CSVEGESGEQYF	.	TRBV29-1	.	TRBJ2-7
TGTGCCAGCACCAGAGGGACTTCTAGAACCTCGAACACCGGGGAGCTGTTTTTT	CASTRGTSRTSNTGELFF	.	TRBV11-3	.	TRBJ2-2
TGTGCCAGCAGCGGGACATCCTACGAGCAGTACTTC	CASSGTSYEQYF	.	TRBV5-6	.	TRBJ2-7
TGTGCCAGCTCACCTCCTTCTGTCGACAGGGACGGACGCTATGGCTACACCTTC	CASSPPSVDRDGRYGYTF	.	TRBV18	TRBD1	TRBJ1-2
TGTGCCAGCAGTGAGTCGGAGACTAACTATGGCTACACCTTC	CASSESETNYGYTF	.	TRBV2	.	TRBJ1-2
TGTGCCAGCAGTTTCTCTCCGGGGACAGGACGATACTACGAGCAGTACTTC	CASSFSPGTGRYYEQYF	.	TRBV27	TRBD1	TRBJ2-7
TGTGCCAGCAGCGTAGGGTCCAATGAGCAGTTCTTC	CASSVGSNEQFF	.	TRBV9	.	TRBJ2-1
TGTGCCAGCAGCGTGGGTGACGACCTGTCGGCTGAGACTTTCTTT	CASSVGDDLSAETFF	.	TRBV9	.	TRBJ1-1
TGTGCCAGCAATAACATAAATGAGCAGTTCTTC	CASNNINEQFF	.	TRBV6-5	.	TRBJ2-1
TGTGCCAGCAGCTTGGAACTAGCGGGAGGAACCACCGGGGAGCTGTTTTTT	CASSLELAGGTTGELFF	.	TRBV5-6	TRBD2	TRBJ2-2
TGTGCCAGCAGTTTTAATAGCTTGGAATATGGCTACACCTTC	CASSFNSLEYGYTF	.	TRBV28	.	TRBJ1-2
TGTGCCAGCAGCTCGGACTTTCAAAACTGGGAACAGCCCCAGCATTTT	CASSSDFQNWEQPQHF	.	TRBV5-8	.	TRBJ1-5
TGTGCCAGCAGCGAGTTGCGGATCCAAGAGACCCAGTACTTC	CASSELRIQETQYF	once	TRBV7-9	.	TRBJ2-5
TGTGCCAGCAGCTTAGTGGGATCAGCGCTGGACGAGCAGTACTTC	CASSLVGSALDEQYF	.	TRBV11-2	.	TRBJ2-7
TGTGCCAGCAGTGGGCGTAGACCTAATAGTAGTGGGTTCGAAGAGACCCAGTACTTC	CASSGRRPNSSGFEETQYF	.	TRBV27	.	TRBJ2-5
TGCGCCAGCAGCCGCGGGACGGACTCTAACTATGGCTACACCTTC	CASSRGTDSNYGYTF	.	TRBV5-1	.	TRBJ1-2
TGCAGCGTTGAAGTAGGCAGGGGCGACGAGCAGTACTTC	CSVEVGRGDEQYF	.	TRBV29-1	.	TRBJ2-7
TGTGCCAGCAGCTTCTGGGGTTACATTAGAGATACGCAGTATTTT	CASSFWGYIRDTQYF	.	TRBV5-6	.	TRBJ2-3
TGTGCCAGCAGCCCATGGCAGGAGAAAGAGACCCAGTACTTC	CASSPWQEKETQYF	.	TRBV7-9	.	TRBJ2-5
TGTGCCAGCAGCTTGGCGGTCCAGCGGACTATTAAAGAGACCCAGTACTTC	CASSLAVQRTIKETQYF	.	TRBV5-6	.	TRBJ2-5
TGTGCCAGCAGTTTAGGGGGAGTAAGAAGAGAGACCCAGTACTTC	CASSLGGVRRETQYF	.	TRBV27	.	TRBJ2-5
TGTGCCAGCAGATTTGAGGGGGCGGATGAGCAGTTCTTC	CASRFEGADEQFF	.	TRBV11-2	TRBD1	TRBJ2-1
TGCGCCAGCAGCTTGGCCTTTGTAGGGACGGACACCGGGGAGCTGTTTTTT	CASSLAFVGTDTGELFF	.	TRBV5-1	.	TRBJ2-2
TGTGCCAGCAGCTTAGTAGGGGATAACACTGAAGCTTTCTTT	CASSLVGDNTEAFF	.	TRBV5-6	.	TRBJ1-1
TGTGCCAGCAGCGTAGAGGAAGGTTTTGAGAAACTGTTTTTT	CASSVEEGFEKLFF	.	TRBV9	.	TRBJ1-4
TGTGCCAGCAGCATCACCGACAGGGGTTATAATTCACCCCTCCACTTT	CASSITDRGYNSPLHF	.	TRBV5-5	TRBD1	TRBJ1-6
TGTGCCATCAGTGAGTACTCAGATGGCTACACCTTC	CAISEYSDGYTF	.	TRBV10-3	.	TRBJ1-2
TGTGCCAGTAGTATCGGACAGGGGGGCAATCAGCCCCAGCATTTT	CASSIGQGGNQPQHF	.	TRBV19	TRBD1	TRBJ1-5
TGTGCCAGCAGCTTAGCAGGCGGACACTATAGCAATCAGCCCCAGCATTTT	CASSLAGGHYSNQPQHF	.	TRBV7-9	.	TRBJ1-5
TGTGCCAGCAGTGATAGGGCAGGGAGTAAGGATGGCTACACCTTC	CASSDRAGSKDGYTF	.	TRBV2	.	TRBJ1-2
TGCGCCAGCATCTCCTCTCCGGTAGCAACCGACGGAGGAGAGACCCAGTACTTC	CASISSPVATDGGETQYF	once	TRBV5-1	.	TRBJ2-5